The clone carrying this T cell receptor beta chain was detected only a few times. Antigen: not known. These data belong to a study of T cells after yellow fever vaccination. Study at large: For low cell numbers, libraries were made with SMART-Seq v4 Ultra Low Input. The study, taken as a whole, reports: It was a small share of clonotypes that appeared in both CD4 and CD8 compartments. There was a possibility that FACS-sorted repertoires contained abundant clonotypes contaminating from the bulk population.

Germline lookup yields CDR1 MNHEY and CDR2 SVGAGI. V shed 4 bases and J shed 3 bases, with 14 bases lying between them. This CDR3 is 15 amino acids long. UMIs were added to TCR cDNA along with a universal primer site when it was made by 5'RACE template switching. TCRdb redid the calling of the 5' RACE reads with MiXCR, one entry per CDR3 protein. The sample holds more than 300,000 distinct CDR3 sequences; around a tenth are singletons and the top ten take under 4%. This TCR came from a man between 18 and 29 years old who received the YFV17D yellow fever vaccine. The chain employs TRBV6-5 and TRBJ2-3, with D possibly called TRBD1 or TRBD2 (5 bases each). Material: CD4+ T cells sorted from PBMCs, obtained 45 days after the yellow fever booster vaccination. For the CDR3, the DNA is TGTGCCAGCAGTTCGCCCGGGGCGATTACAGATACGCAGTATTTT. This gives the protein CASSSPGAITDTQYF.